The clone carrying this TCR beta chain was detected once. What it recognizes is unknown. Sequence at one end of the junction differs from germline and may be a read error. CDR3 size: 14 residues. Germline-derived CDR1 and CDR2 are MNHEY and SVGEGT. Between roughly 17 and 31 mg of unsorted bulk tissue served as the source from which RNA and DNA were co-extracted. Patients were chronically HBV-infected and treatment-naive. This sample is part of a study of tumor-infiltrating lymphocytes in primary liver carcinoma. As for the study in general: There were tumors of stage T1-T3 N0M0, each 4.2 to 10 cm across.

Study-wide results and caveats: Tumor-adjacent and tumor-blood pairs showed less overlap than tumor region pairs.

Production of TCR beta cDNA used approximately 0.45 ug total RNA together with a constant-region primer. Libraries of TCR beta came from three nested multiplex PCR rounds with slightly modified ARM-PCR. PCR rounds one and two used TRBV1-TRBV30 forward primers with a C-beta reverse primer for around 9 cycles each. TCRdb analysed the multiplex PCR reads with MiXCR anew, one entry per CDR3 protein. The sample consists of 60,000 or so distinct CDR3 sequences, 55% to 75% of them appearing once. This receptor was identified in a man between 35 and 55 years old with primary liver carcinoma and hepatitis B virus infection. The source material was liver tumor tissue from sampling region 2. Subset defined: tumor region T2, inferior pole. The rearrangement joins TRBV6-2 or TRBV6-3 to TRBJ2-2, with a possible D match to TRBD1 (7 bases). The CDR3 nucleotides are TGCGCCACACTCGAGCAGGGGGGCACCGGGGAGCTGCTTTTT. The encoded protein is CATLEQGGTGELLF.